This T cell receptor beta chain was sequenced for a study of a mutant IDH1 vaccine in newly diagnosed glioma. Study at large: The initiation of vaccination occurred 4-6 weeks after radiotherapy alone, or with temozolomide cycles.

Time point here: week 23, last vaccination. Vaccination comprised doses that each held 300 ug of mutant IDH1 20-mer peptide, plus topical imiquimod. This CDR3 has 14 residues. V was pared by 4 bases and J by 8 bases, with 17 bases between. CDR1 MNHEY and CDR2 SMNVEV come from the germline V gene (reference sequence). Profiled with immunoSEQ multiplex PCR; TCRdb holds only in-frame clones, not every one. The sample contains 35,000 to 50,000 clones, approximately 84% of which appear only once. Regarding this clone: Its target is unknown.

This clonotype was sampled from a woman younger than 35 with glioma. Some clones in this sample may be carry-over from other donors' samples. The chain has TRBV27 and TRBJ1-2, with a possible D match to TRBD1 (5 bases). The input for sequencing was PBMCs, taken from a glioma patient whose treatment included an IDH1 peptide vaccine. In nucleotides, the CDR3 is TGTGCCAGCAGTTCCCGTCCAAAAGGGGTGGGCTACACCTTC. Translated: CASSSRPKGVGYTF.